This T cell receptor (beta chain) was sequenced for a study of T cell responses to AZD1222 COVID-19 vaccine. Study-level findings and limits: The donor cohort was predominantly white British with a female majority, and clonal diversity may have been underestimated. With two AZD1222 doses given, Spike-specific TCR breadth and depth both rose. The peak T cell response came first, and repertoires were sampled only after it.

Clones were read by immunoSEQ multiplex PCR, and TCRdb kept only the in-frame ones, dropping some. The profile shows roughly 150,000 clones, about 90% of them singletons. To note about this clone: The antigen is not known.

The CDR3 length is 15 residues. Trimming took off 2 bases at V and 3 bases at J, with 14 bases between the two ends. Germline V gene sequence: CDR1 SGHTA, CDR2 FQGNSA. This clonotype originated in an adult who received the AZD1222 COVID-19 vaccine. Here the sequenced sample was peripheral blood, taken 28 days after the second AZD1222 dose. V and J are TRBV7-2 and TRBJ2-7; TRBD2 is a possible D gene (5 bases). The CDR3 is CASSLKSSGYYEQYF. CDR3 nucleotides: TGTGCCAGCAGCTTAAAGTCGTCGGGGTACTACGAGCAGTACTTC.